This TCR beta chain derives from a study of quantifying T cell responses using KT2 cells (dated by TCRdb to about 2017). About the study as a whole: RNA was DNase-treated and reverse transcribed with TCR alpha and beta constant-region primers, mostly using SuperScript III. Under optimum conditions, the efficiency of the T4 ligation step was estimated to be more than 9.5%. PCR2 was performed as a SYBR Green qPCR and was stopped at a predetermined fluorescence threshold so that over-amplification was avoided.

The CDR3 sequence holds 13 residues, the cysteine and phenylalanine included. Only CDR3 DNA is held: 39 bases, read in frame from base 1. CDR1 and CDR2 are drawn from the germline V gene: SQVTM, ANQGSEA. Germline trimming amounts to 7 bases on V and 5 bases on J, with 8 as the count of junction bases outside the gene matches. Broader findings and caveats from the paper: Saturation in the detection of KT2 sequences was observed at very high KT2 spike-in numbers. Even at the lowest spike-in tested, roughly one KT2 cell per 100,000 PBMC, KT2 sequences were still detected. No side-by-side comparison of the pipeline with other TCR sequencing techniques was included in the study. A linear scaling of KT2 alpha and beta sequence counts with input KT2 cell number was observed over several orders of magnitude.

Known numbers of KT2, a T cell clone whose TCR had been sequenced previously, were spiked into unfractionated PBMC to test the sensitivity and accuracy of the pipeline. KT2 cells were mixed with a fixed number of PBMC to create a range of KT2-to-PBMC ratios. Library construction relied on UMI-ligation and nested PCR. A single-stranded oligonucleotide carrying the Illumina SP2 sequence and a UMI was ligated to the cDNA 3' end using T4 RNA ligase 1. PCR1 ran around 4 cycles (98°C 15 s, 69°C 30 s, 72°C 40 s); the beta primer was an equimolar mix of RC1.1 and RC1.2 covering TRBC1 and TRBC2. Starting at PCR2, the TCR alpha and beta chains were handled separately, and sample indices and Illumina adaptors were added. The UMI was composed of 12 random nucleotides, arranged as two hexamers separated by a spacer, and was positioned after an 8-base spacer. Libraries were sequenced on an Illumina MiSeq with v2 2x251 paired-end chemistry, typically 12 samples per run. To increase diversity, roughly 4.5-8% PhiX DNA was added to each sequencing library. For the original study's pipeline: bcl2fastq converted raw reads to FASTQ, and Demultiplexor demultiplexed the reads by dual indices. V and J genes were assigned by Decombinator through tag matching that permitted a single base-pair mismatch. Using UMIs, Collapsinator corrected both sequencing errors and the frequency errors that come from PCR heterogeneity. CDR3Translator converted Decombinator identifiers into nucleotide sequence, translated that sequence into amino acids, and extracted CDR3 based on C- and N-terminal motifs. A cluster of KT2 sequences sharing one unique molecular identifier was counted as one distinct KT2 TCR. The public reads were quality trimmed at Q25 with fastp and then assembled into clones with MiXCR by TCRdb, keeping productive beta chains. Rows are unified per CDR3 protein, each entry keeping the most common DNA and genes. In this record, the V and J calls reflect TCRdb's handling and not the investigators' own analysis. For this sample the table gives around 56,000 distinct CDR3 sequences, of which roughly 12% were detected only once. The ten largest make up roughly 9.5% of the sample.

A few counts support this clonotype. Its binding antigen is unknown. Per-nucleotide qualities are absent, and no much larger clonotype sits a single base away. The chain was built from TRBV29-1 and TRBJ2-1; TRBD1 agrees with 7 junctional bases. Sequences were obtained from PBMCs spiked with cells of the T cell clone KT2. This receptor was identified in a human donor. DNA sequence: TGCAGCGCCGCAGGGGGATCAAACAATGAGCAGTTCTTC. This gives the protein CSAAGGSNNEQFF.